Each of the 19 T cell receptor beta chains below was sequenced from the same sample in a study of control samples from healthy donors and cancer patients. TCRdb's table, derived via immunoSEQ multiplex PCR, lists solely in-frame clones and lacks some. The sample records tens of thousands of clones, roughly 89% being singletons. Sequencing was done on a sample of PBMCs. Receptor source: a man aged 45 to 65 with lung cancer.

CDR3 coding DNA: TGTGCCAGTCGAGGGACAGGGGGCGTCGATGTCTATGGCTACACCTTC. It encodes CASRGTGGVDVYGYTF. V is TRBV19 and J is TRBJ1-2, with 12 bases that match TRBD1. V lost 8 bases, J lost 4 bases, and 11 bases stayed unmatched. Germline V gene lookup returns CDR1 LNHDA and CDR2 SQIVND (reference sequence). This CDR3 spans 16 amino acids.

The rearrangement links TRBV7-2 to TRBJ2-2; 9 positions match TRBD2. Germline loops: CDR1 SGHTA, CDR2 FQGNSA. V trimming: 4 bases; J trimming: 8 bases; junction bases outside the gene matches: 8. There are 15 residues in the CDR3. The CDR3 bases are TGTGCCAGCAGCTCCCAAAGCGGGGGGCTTGGGGAGCTGTTTTTT. This translates into CASSSQSGGLGELFF.

The count of this clone is one. This CDR3 is CASRSFGSTYEQYF. CDR3 sequence (DNA): TGTGCCAGTAGGAGTTTTGGTTCTACCTACGAGCAGTACTTC. The chain combines TRBV19 with TRBJ2-7; D is uncertain. The ends were cut back, 6 bases at V and 2 bases at J, with 14 bases in the middle. The germline CDR1 and CDR2 sequences are LNHDA and SQIVND (reference sequence). The CDR3 covers 14 residues.

The table lists this clone with a count of one. This chain connects TRBV3-1 (or the pseudogene TRBV3-2) to TRBJ2-7; TRBD1 matches 9 bases. V dropped 5 bases and J dropped 3; count of bases not matched to a gene: 5. The CDR3 has 14 amino acids. CDR1 and CDR2 (germline): LGHDT, YNNKEL (reference sequence). CDR3 in DNA: TGTGCCAGCAGCGGGGACAGGGAGTACTACGAGCAGTACTTC. As protein: CASSGDREYYEQYF.

On this clone itself: This sample also contains other DNA sequences that code for the same CDR3. The rearrangement links TRBV6-5 to TRBJ2-7, with D unclear. Trimming took 0 bases from V and 3 from J, leaving 9 bases between them. Looked up from germline, CDR1 is MNHEY and CDR2 is SVGAGI. This CDR3 has 14 residues. For the CDR3, the DNA is TGTGCCAGCAGTTACTCAACTCGCGGCTACGAGCAGTACTTC. It is translated as CASSYSTRGYEQYF.

The CDR3 DNA sequence: TGTGCCTGGAGTGTCTACCGCTCACCCCTCCACTTT. This sequence encodes CAWSVYRSPLHF. The chain recombines TRBV30 with TRBJ1-6; D unclear. V dropped 0 bases and J dropped 10 bases, with 7 bases sitting between them. The CDR3 loop spans 12 amino acids. Looked up from germline, CDR1 is GTSNPN and CDR2 is SVGIG (reference sequence).

The gene calls are TRBV6-5 and TRBJ2-7; D may match TRBD1 or TRBD2 (7 bases each). V dropped 2 bases and J dropped 2 bases, with 10 bases sitting between them. There are 14 residues in the CDR3. Germline lookup yields CDR1 MNHEY and CDR2 SVGAGI. The CDR3 bases are TGTGCCAGCAGTTACGGGAGGGGGCCCTACGAGCAGTACTTC. Translation gives CASSYGRGPYEQYF.

The chain links TRBV5-6 to TRBJ1-1; D possibly corresponds to TRBD1 (5 bases). The CDR3 contains 15 residues. CDR1 and CDR2 from the germline V gene are SGHDT and YYEEEE. V was shortened by 1 base and J by 0 bases, with 10 bases between the two germline ends. The CDR3 sequence is CASSLRGPLNTEAFF. CDR3 bases: TGTGCCAGCAGCTTGAGGGGACCGCTGAACACTGAAGCTTTCTTT.

CDR3 sequence (DNA): TGTGCCAGCTCACCCTTGACAGGTAGCAATCAGCCCCAGCATTTT. It specifies CASSPLTGSNQPQHF. J is TRBJ1-5 and V is TRBV18; D possibly corresponds to TRBD1 (6 bases). V shed 3 bases and J shed 0 bases, with 9 bases lying between them. The CDR3 covers 15 residues. Germline assignment: CDR1 KGHSH and CDR2 LQKENI.

This chain links TRBV5-1 with TRBJ2-5; TRBD2 aligns across 10 bases. Trimming cost V 2 bases and J 5 bases; bases outside gene matches: 9. Germline assignment: CDR1 SGHRS and CDR2 YFSETQ. CDR3 size: 16 residues. CDR3 in amino acids: CASSFSPAGGQETQYF. The CDR3 DNA reads as TGCGCCAGCAGCTTTTCTCCAGCGGGGGGGCAGGAGACCCAGTACTTC.

The chain carries TRBV27 and TRBJ1-5, with D hard to call. The CDR3 length is 14 residues. Trimming took 3 bases from V and 2 from J, leaving 8 bases between them. Germline values: CDR1 MNHEY, CDR2 SMNVEV (reference sequence). CDR3: CASSFSFGNQPQHF. CDR3 in DNA: TGTGCCAGCAGTTTCTCCTTCGGCAATCAGCCCCAGCATTTT.

This rearrangement joins TRBV6-5 to TRBJ2-1; 7 nucleotides line up with TRBD1. The germline V gene encodes CDR1 MNHEY and CDR2 SVGAGI. The CDR3 is made up of 16 amino acids. V was clipped by 1 base and J by 3 bases; unmatched bases: 6. CDR3: CASSYYSQGIYNEQFF. The CDR3 nucleotides read TGTGCCAGCAGTTACTATTCACAGGGGATCTACAATGAGCAGTTCTTC.

V and J are TRBV11-2 and TRBJ2-1, with D unclear. Germline values: CDR1 SGHAT, CDR2 FQNNGV. The V and J ends lost 0 bases and 8 bases respectively, with 11 bases between them. CDR3 length: 14 residues. The CDR3: CASSLDRRLDEQFF. The DNA of the CDR3 is TGTGCCAGCAGCTTAGATCGGCGGCTAGATGAGCAGTTCTTC.

This clone was seen only once. The V gene is TRBV4-3, the J gene TRBJ2-7; tentative D call: TRBD2 (5 bases). This CDR3 spans 13 amino acids. V lost 5 bases and J lost 3, with 11 bases in between. The V gene's germline CDR1 is LGHNA and CDR2 YSLEER. The CDR3 coding sequence is TGCGCCAGCAGCTTTACTAGTGGCTACGAGCAGTACTTC. It encodes CASSFTSGYEQYF.

This clone was found once. The J gene is TRBJ2-2, the V gene TRBV5-1; 9 positions agree with TRBD1. The CDR3 has 15 residues. The germline V gene has CDR1 SGHRS and CDR2 YFSETQ. The V and J ends lost 3 bases and 5 bases, in that order; junction bases with no gene match: 5. The CDR3: CASSWGQGGTGELFF. DNA for the CDR3: TGCGCCAGCAGCTGGGGACAGGGAGGAACCGGGGAGCTGTTTTTT. Combining the CDR3 with reference TRBV5-1 and TRBJ2-2 gives the whole variable domain KAGVTQTPRYLIKTRGQQVTLSCSPISGHRSVSWYQQTPGQGLQFLFEYFSETQRNKGNFPGRFSGRQFSNSRSEMNVSTLELGDSALYLCASSWGQGGTGELFFGEGSRLTVL.

The chain has TRBV12-3 or TRBV12-4 and TRBJ1-1; perhaps TRBD1 as D (6 bases). The CDR3 consists of 13 residues. With 2 bases removed from V and 5 bases from J, the gap between germline ends came to 9 bases. CDR3 in amino acids: CASSLFGQTEAFF. CDR3 coding DNA: TGTGCCAGCAGTTTATTCGGACAGACTGAAGCTTTCTTT.

This rearrangement joins TRBV7-8 to TRBJ2-5, with TRBD2 identical over 13 bases. The CDR3 sequence is 17 residues long. Looked up from germline, CDR1 is SGHVS and CDR2 is FQNEAQ. V lost 4 bases, J lost 4 bases, and 9 bases stayed unmatched. The chain's CDR3 is CASSSYRLAGGRETQYF. DNA of the CDR3: TGTGCCAGCAGCTCCTACCGACTAGCGGGGGGTAGAGAGACCCAGTACTTC.

The chain is built from TRBV6-5 and TRBJ1-4; unclear D gene. Deletions cut 7 bases from V and 9 bases from J, with 9 bases between. Germline values: CDR1 MNHEY, CDR2 SVGAGI. The CDR3 has 11 residues. CDR3 DNA: TGTGCCAGCAAATCCGGGAAAAAACTGTTTTTT. Translating it yields CASKSGKKLFF.

This clone showed up just once. V and J are TRBV6-6 and TRBJ1-6; D uncertain. Germline CDR1 MNHNY, CDR2 SVGAGI (reference sequence). There are 14 residues in the CDR3. Trimming took 10 bases from V and 1 from J, leaving 11 bases between them. The CDR3 DNA follows: TGTGCCACCGACCGCGGTTCCTATAATTCACCCCTCCACTTT. Protein sequence: CATDRGSYNSPLHF.